What follows describes a single T cell receptor (beta chain). Using immunoSEQ multiplex PCR, the repertoire was profiled, and TCRdb retains in-frame clones only, with some absent. The table lists tens of thousands of clones, 65% to 90% of them singletons. This sample was taken from a study of blood T cell repertoires in COVID-19. Trimming left V 4 bases short and J 0 bases short, with 11 bases between. Looked up from germline, CDR1 is MGHRA and CDR2 is YSYEKL. The CDR3 sequence is 15 residues long. The clonotype originates from a man in his fifties with active COVID-19. This chain joins TRBV4-1 and TRBJ2-3; D gene ambiguous. The sample taken for sequencing was peripheral blood. CDR3 in DNA: TGCGCCAGCAGCCGGATTCTGACAAGCACAGATACGCAGTATTTT. Translation gives CASSRILTSTDTQYF.